Below, 13 T cell receptor beta chains from the same sample are listed, as sequenced in a study of blood T cell repertoires in COVID-19. Repertoires were generated with immunoSEQ multiplex PCR, while TCRdb's copy carries only in-frame clones and drops some. The sample holds about 210,000 clones, around four fifths seen once. Sequences were obtained from peripheral blood. The receptors were sampled from a woman aged 45-59 years with active or convalescent COVID-19.

J is TRBJ2-7 and V is TRBV28; no clear D. The CDR3 extends over 14 amino acids. Germline CDR1 reads MDHEN; CDR2 reads SYDVKM. V lost 6 bases and J lost 5, with 17 bases in between. CDR3 nucleotides: TGTGCCAGCAGCCCCTTCGGTCTGGGCGACGAGCAGTACTTC. Protein product: CASSPFGLGDEQYF.

The chain recombines TRBV7-9 with TRBJ1-4; 7 bases match TRBD1. With V trimmed by 2 bases and J by 4 bases, 1 base remained unmatched. The CDR3 is 14 amino acids. Germline values: CDR1 SEHNR, CDR2 FQNEAQ (reference sequence). CDR3 sequence (DNA): TGTGCCAGCAGCTTACCAGGGGGTAATGAAAAACTGTTTTTT. This sequence encodes CASSLPGGNEKLFF.

A few counts support this clone. The V gene is TRBV25-1, the J gene TRBJ1-5; no clear D gene. Germline V CDR1 and CDR2: MGHDK, SYGVNS. CDR3 length: 16 amino acids. V was cut by 3 bases and J by 4 bases, with 16 bases left in between. CDR3 coding DNA: TGTGCCAGCAGTGAGTCAGACCAGGCGGGGAATCAGCCCCAGCATTTT. Amino acid sequence: CASSESDQAGNQPQHF.

This chain joins TRBV7-9 and TRBJ2-3; D perhaps matches TRBD2 (5 bases). The CDR3 sequence is 15 residues long. The germline V and J ends were trimmed by 6 bases and 3 bases, with 16 bases remaining between them. The germline gives CDR1 SEHNR, CDR2 FQNEAQ (reference sequence). Written as DNA, the CDR3 is TGTGCCAGCAGTTCTCGGGGAGTGGGAACAGATACGCAGTATTTT. Translation gives CASSSRGVGTDTQYF.

The chain joins TRBV10-2 to TRBJ1-4; D unclear. Trimming took off 1 base at V and 8 bases at J, with 8 bases between the two ends. CDR1 and CDR2 from the germline V gene are WSHSY and SAAADI. CDR3 length equals 13 residues. CDR3 sequence: CASSEYIGEKLFF. CDR3 DNA: TGCGCCAGCAGTGAGTACATCGGGGAAAAACTGTTTTTT.

This clone was seen more than once but under ten times. The chain couples TRBV5-1 to TRBJ2-5; D possibly corresponds to TRBD1 (6 bases). The V gene lost 4 bases and the J gene lost 5 bases, with 18 bases spanning the gap. Germline values: CDR1 SGHRS, CDR2 YFSETQ. CDR3 length: 15 amino acids. CDR3 protein: CASSGTDSPVETQYF. CDR3 in DNA: TGCGCCAGCAGCGGTACGGACAGCCCGGTGGAGACCCAGTACTTC.

The chain carries TRBV29-1 and TRBJ2-7; possible D gene TRBD2, 5 bases. Germline V gene data show CDR1 as SQVTM and CDR2 as ANQGSEA. Trimming cost V 1 base and J 7 bases, with 8 bases left between them. The CDR3 spans 11 residues. The CDR3 loop reads CSVEGGREQYF. CDR3 DNA: TGCAGCGTTGAAGGCGGGCGGGAGCAGTACTTC.

V is TRBV24-1 and J is TRBJ1-5; possibly TRBD1 for D (5 bases). The V and J ends lost 2 bases and 8 bases respectively, with 9 bases between them. Per the germline V gene, CDR1 is KGHDR and CDR2 is SFDVKD. This CDR3 has 13 amino acids. The CDR3 sequence is CATSDSGGKPQHF. In nucleotides, the CDR3 is TGTGCCACCAGTGATTCGGGGGGAAAGCCCCAGCATTTT.

The chain combines TRBV3-1 (or the pseudogene TRBV3-2) with TRBJ1-2, with 8 positions matching TRBD1. The ends lost 0 bases at V and 4 bases at J; junction bases unmatched: 10. The germline CDR1 and CDR2 sequences are LGHDT and YNNKEL (reference sequence). The CDR3 extends over 17 amino acids. CDR3 DNA sequence: TGTGCCAGCAGCCAAGATCGAGGGACAGGCTTTGTCTATGGCTACACCTTC. It is translated as CASSQDRGTGFVYGYTF.

The chain carries TRBV18 and TRBJ1-2; D might be TRBD1 (6 bases). This CDR3 spans 15 amino acids. With 6 bases removed from V and 3 bases from J, the gap between germline ends came to 17 bases. In germline, CDR1 is KGHSH, CDR2 LQKENI. The CDR3: CASSRRGTGDYGYTF. DNA for the CDR3: TGTGCCAGCTCCCGCAGGGGCACTGGCGACTATGGCTACACCTTC.

This clone appeared a few times. The rearrangement joins TRBV6-4 to TRBJ2-3, with 9 nucleotides matching TRBD2. The CDR3 loop spans 15 amino acids. The V gene's germline CDR1 is MRHNA and CDR2 SNTAGT. V lost 4 bases to trimming and J lost 2 bases; unmatched junction nucleotides: 4. The CDR3 DNA reads TGTGCCAGCAGTGTCAGCGGGGGGTCCACAGATACGCAGTATTTT. It translates to CASSVSGGSTDTQYF.

The chain has TRBV28 and TRBJ2-7; a weak D match, TRBD2 (6 bases). Germline V gives CDR1 MDHEN, CDR2 SYDVKM. The CDR3 loop spans 14 amino acids. V was pared by 2 bases and J by 7 bases, with 15 bases between. The CDR3 DNA follows: TGTGCCAGCAGTTTAGCCGGGGGTGGCCGGGAGCAGTACGTC. Translated, it gives CASSLAGGGREQYV.

V is TRBV10-3 and J is TRBJ1-1; D is possibly TRBD1 (6 bases). The CDR3 consists of 13 residues. V lost 8 bases to trimming and J lost 2 bases, with 12 bases between them. Germline assignment: CDR1 ENHRY and CDR2 SYGVKD. The CDR3 sequence: CAIGRTVNTEAFF. The CDR3 DNA is TGTGCCATCGGCAGGACAGTTAACACTGAAGCTTTCTTT.